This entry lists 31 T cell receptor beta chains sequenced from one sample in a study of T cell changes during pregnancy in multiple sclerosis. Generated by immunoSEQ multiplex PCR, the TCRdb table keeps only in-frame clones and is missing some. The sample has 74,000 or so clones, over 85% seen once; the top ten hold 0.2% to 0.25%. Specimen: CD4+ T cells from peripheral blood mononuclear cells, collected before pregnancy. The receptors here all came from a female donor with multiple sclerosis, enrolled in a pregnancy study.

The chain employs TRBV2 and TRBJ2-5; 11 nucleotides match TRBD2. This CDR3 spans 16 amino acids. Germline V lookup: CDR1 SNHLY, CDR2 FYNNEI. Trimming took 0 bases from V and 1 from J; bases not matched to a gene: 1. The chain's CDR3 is CASSEALAGGQETQYF. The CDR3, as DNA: TGTGCCAGCAGTGAAGCGCTAGCGGGGGGCCAAGAGACCCAGTACTTC.

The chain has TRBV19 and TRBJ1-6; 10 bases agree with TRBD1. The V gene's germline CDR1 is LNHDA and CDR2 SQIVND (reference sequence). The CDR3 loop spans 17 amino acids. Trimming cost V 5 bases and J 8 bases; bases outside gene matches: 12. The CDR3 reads CASSLRTGGKIDSPLHF. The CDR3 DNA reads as TGTGCCAGTAGTCTGCGGACAGGGGGAAAAATTGATTCACCCCTCCACTTT. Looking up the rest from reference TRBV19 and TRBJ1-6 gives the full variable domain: DGGITQSPKYLFRKEGQNVTLSCEQNLNHDAMYWYRQDPGQGLRLIYYSQIVNDFQKGDIAEGYSVSREKKESFPLTVTSAQKNPTAFYLCASSLRTGGKIDSPLHFGNGTRLTVT.

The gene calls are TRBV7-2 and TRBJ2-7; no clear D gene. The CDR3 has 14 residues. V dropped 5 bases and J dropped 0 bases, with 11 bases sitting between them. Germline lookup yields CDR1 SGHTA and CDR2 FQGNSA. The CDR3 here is CASSRQPSSYEQYF. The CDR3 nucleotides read TGTGCCAGCAGCCGACAACCGAGCTCCTACGAGCAGTACTTC.

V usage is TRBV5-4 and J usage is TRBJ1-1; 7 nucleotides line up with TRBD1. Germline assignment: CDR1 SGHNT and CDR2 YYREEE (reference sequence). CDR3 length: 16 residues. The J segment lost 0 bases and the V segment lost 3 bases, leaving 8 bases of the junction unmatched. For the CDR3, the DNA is TGTGCCAGCAGCTGGCTATTGGGACAGATGAACACTGAAGCTTTCTTT. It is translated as CASSWLLGQMNTEAFF.

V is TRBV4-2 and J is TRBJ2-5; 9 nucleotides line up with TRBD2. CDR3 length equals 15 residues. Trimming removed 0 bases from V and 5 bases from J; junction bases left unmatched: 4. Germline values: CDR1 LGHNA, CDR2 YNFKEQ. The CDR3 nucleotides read TGTGCCAGCAGCCAAGATTTGGCGGGGGGGGAGACCCAGTACTTC. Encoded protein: CASSQDLAGGETQYF.

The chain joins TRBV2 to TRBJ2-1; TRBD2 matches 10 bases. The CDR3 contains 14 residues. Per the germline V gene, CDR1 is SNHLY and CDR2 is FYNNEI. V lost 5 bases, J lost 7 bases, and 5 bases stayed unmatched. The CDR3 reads CASSWTSGGNEQFF. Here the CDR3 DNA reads TGTGCCAGCAGTTGGACTAGCGGAGGGAATGAGCAGTTCTTC.

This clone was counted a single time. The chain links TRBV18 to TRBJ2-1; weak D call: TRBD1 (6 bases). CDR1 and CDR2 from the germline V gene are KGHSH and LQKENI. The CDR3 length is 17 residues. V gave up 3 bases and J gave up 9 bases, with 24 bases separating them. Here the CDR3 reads CASSPPDNRVDQGEQFF. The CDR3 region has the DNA TGTGCCAGCTCACCCCCGGATAACAGGGTCGACCAGGGTGAGCAGTTCTTC. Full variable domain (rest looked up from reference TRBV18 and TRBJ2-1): NAGVMQNPRHLVRRRGQEARLRCSPMKGHSHVYWYRQLPEEGLKFMVYLQKENIIDESGMPKERFSAEFPKEGPSILRIQQVVRGDSAAYFCASSPPDNRVDQGEQFFGPGTRLTVL.

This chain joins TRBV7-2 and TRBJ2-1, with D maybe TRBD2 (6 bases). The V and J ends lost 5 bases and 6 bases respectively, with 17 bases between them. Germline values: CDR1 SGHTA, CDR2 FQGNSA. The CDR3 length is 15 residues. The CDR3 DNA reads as TGTGCCAGCAGCACCACCTCGGGGGTCGGCAATGAGCAGTTCTTC. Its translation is CASSTTSGVGNEQFF.

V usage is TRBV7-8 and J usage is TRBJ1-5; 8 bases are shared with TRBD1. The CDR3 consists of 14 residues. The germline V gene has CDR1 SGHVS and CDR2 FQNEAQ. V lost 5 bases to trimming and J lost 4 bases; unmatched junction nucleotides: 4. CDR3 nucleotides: TGTGCCAGCAGCCCTGGGACAGGTAATCAGCCCCAGCATTTT. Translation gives CASSPGTGNQPQHF. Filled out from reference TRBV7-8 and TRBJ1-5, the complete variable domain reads GAGVSQSPRYKVAKRGQDVALRCDPISGHVSLFWYQQALGQGPEFLTYFQNEAQLDKSGLPSDRFFAERPEGSVSTLKIQRTQQEDSAVYLCASSPGTGNQPQHFGDGTRLSIL.

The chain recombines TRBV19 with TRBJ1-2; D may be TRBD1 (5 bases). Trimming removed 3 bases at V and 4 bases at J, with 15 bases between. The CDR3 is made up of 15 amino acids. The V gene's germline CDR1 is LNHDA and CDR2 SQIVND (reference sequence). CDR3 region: CASSIGPQGSYGYTF. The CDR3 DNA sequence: TGTGCCAGTAGTATTGGCCCCCAGGGTAGCTATGGCTACACCTTC.

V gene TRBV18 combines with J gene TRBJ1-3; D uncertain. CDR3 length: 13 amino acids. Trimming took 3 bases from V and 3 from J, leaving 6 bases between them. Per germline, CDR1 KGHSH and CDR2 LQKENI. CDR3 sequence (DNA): TGTGCCAGCTCACCGGTCGGTGGAAACACCATATATTTT. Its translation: CASSPVGGNTIYF.

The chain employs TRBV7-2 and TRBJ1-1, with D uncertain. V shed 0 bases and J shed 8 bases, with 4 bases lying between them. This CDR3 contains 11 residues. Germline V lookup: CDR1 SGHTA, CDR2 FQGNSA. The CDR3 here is CASSLALEAFF. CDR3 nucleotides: TGTGCCAGCAGCTTAGCCCTGGAAGCTTTCTTT.

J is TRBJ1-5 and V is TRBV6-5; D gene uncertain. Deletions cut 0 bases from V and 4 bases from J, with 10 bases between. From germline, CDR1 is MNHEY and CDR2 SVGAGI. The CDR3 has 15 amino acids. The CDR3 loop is CASSYSRVENQPQHF. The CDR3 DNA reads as TGTGCCAGCAGTTACTCGAGGGTGGAGAATCAGCCCCAGCATTTT.

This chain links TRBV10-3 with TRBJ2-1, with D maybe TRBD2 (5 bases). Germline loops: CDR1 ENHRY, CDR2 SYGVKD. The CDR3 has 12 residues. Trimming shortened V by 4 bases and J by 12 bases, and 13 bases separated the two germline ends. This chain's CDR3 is CAISGTGEGQFF. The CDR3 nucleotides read TGTGCCATCAGTGGGACTGGAGAGGGGCAGTTCTTC.

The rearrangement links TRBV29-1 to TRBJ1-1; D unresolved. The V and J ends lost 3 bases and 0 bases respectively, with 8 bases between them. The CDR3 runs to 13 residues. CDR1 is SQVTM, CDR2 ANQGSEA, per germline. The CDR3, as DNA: TGCAGCGTTGAGTACAGCATGAACACTGAAGCTTTCTTT. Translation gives CSVEYSMNTEAFF. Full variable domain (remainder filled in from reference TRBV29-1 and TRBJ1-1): SAVISQKPSRDICQRGTSLTIQCQVDSQVTMMFWYRQQPGQSLTLIATANQGSEATYESGFVIDKFPISRPNLTFSTLTVSNMSPEDSSIYLCSVEYSMNTEAFFGQGTRLTVV.

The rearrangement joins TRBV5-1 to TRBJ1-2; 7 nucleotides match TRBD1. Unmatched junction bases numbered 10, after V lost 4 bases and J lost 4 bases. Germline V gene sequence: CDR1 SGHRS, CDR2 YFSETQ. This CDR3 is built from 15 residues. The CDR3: CASSVNRDSSYGYTF. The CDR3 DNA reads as TGCGCCAGCAGCGTGAATCGGGACAGCTCCTATGGCTACACCTTC.

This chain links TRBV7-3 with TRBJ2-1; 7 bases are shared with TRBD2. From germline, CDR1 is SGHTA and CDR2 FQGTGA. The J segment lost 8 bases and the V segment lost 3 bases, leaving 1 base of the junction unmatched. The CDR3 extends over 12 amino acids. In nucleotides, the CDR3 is TGTGCCAGCAGCTTGGGGGGGGATGAGCAGTTCTTC. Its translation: CASSLGGDEQFF.

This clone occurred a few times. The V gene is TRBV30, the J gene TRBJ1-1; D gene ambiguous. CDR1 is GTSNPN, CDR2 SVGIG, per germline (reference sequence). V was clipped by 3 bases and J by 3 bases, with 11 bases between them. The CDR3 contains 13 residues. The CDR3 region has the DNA TGTGCCTGGAGGACCCGGAGGGACACTGAAGCTTTCTTT. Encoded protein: CAWRTRRDTEAFF.

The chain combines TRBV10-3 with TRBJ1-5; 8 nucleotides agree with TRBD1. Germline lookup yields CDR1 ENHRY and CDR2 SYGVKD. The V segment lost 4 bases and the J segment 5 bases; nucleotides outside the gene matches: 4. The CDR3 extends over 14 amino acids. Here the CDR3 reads CAISGTGRDQPQHF. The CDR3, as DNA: TGTGCCATCAGTGGGACAGGGCGTGATCAGCCCCAGCATTTT.

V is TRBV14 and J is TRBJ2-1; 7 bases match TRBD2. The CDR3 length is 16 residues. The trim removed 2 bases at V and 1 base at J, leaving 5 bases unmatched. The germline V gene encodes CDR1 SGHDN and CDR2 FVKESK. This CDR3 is CASSQFGGSSYNEQFF. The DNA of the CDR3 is TGTGCCAGCAGCCAATTTGGCGGGAGTTCCTACAATGAGCAGTTCTTC.

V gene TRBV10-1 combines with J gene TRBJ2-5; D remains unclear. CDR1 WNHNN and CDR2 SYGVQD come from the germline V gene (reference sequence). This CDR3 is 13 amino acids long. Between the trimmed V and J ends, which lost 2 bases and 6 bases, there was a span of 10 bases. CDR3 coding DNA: TGCGCCAGCAGTGAGCACCGCGAAAAGACCCAGTACTTC. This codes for CASSEHREKTQYF.

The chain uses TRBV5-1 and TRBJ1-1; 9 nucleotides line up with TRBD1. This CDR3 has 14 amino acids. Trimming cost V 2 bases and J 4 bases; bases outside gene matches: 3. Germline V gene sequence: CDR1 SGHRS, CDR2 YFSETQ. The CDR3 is CASSLQGASTEAFF. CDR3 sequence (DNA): TGCGCCAGCAGCTTACAGGGGGCTAGCACTGAAGCTTTCTTT. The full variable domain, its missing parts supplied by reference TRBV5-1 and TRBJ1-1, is KAGVTQTPRYLIKTRGQQVTLSCSPISGHRSVSWYQQTPGQGLQFLFEYFSETQRNKGNFPGRFSGRQFSNSRSEMNVSTLELGDSALYLCASSLQGASTEAFFGQGTRLTVV.

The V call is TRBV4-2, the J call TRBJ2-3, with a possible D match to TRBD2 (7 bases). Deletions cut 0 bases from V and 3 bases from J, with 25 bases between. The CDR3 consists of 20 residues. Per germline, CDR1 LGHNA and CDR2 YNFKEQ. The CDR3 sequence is CASSQDPRELARGGTDTQYF. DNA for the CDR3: TGTGCCAGCAGCCAAGATCCTCGAGAACTAGCAAGGGGGGGAACAGATACGCAGTATTTT.

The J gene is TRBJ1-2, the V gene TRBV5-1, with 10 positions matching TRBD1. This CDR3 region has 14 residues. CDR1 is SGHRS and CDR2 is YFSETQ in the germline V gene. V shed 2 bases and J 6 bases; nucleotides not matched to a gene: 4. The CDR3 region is CASSLGTGVHGYTF. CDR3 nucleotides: TGCGCCAGCAGCTTAGGGACAGGGGTGCATGGCTACACCTTC.

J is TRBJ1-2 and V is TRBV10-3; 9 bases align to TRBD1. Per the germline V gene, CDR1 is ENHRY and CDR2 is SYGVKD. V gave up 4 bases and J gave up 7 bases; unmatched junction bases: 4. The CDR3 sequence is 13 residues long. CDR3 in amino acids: CAISGTDRGGYTF. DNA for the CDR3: TGTGCCATCAGTGGTACGGACAGGGGTGGCTACACCTTC.

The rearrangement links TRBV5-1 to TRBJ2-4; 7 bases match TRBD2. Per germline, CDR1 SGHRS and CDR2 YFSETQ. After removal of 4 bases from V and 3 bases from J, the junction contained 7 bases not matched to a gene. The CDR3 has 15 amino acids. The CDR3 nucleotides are TGCGCCAGCAGCGACTCCCGGGGGGACAAAAACATTCAGTACTTC. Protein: CASSDSRGDKNIQYF.

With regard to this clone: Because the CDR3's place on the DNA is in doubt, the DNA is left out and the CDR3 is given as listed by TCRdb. CDR3 loop: CASSDSPWGTGNSPLHF. The chain uses TRBV21-1 and TRBJ1-6; the table's D call, TRBD1, has no DNA check behind it. TRBV21-1 has pseudogene status. Counting both end residues, the CDR3 totals 17 amino acids.

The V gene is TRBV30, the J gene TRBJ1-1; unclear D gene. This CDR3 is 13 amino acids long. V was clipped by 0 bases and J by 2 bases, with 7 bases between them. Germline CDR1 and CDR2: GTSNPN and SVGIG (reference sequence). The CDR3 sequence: CAWSVGPNTEAFF. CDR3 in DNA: TGTGCCTGGAGTGTCGGTCCTAACACTGAAGCTTTCTTT.

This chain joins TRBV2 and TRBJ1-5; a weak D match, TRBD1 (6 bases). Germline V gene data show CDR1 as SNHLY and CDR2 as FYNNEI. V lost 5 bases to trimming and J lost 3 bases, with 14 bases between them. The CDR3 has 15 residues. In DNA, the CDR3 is TGTGCCAGCAGTCCTAGGACAGATAACAATCAGCCCCAGCATTTT. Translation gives CASSPRTDNNQPQHF.

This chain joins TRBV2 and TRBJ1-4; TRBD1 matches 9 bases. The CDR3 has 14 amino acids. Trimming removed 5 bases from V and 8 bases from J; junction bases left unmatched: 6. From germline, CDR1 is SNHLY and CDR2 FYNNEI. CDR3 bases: TGTGCCAGCAGTAACAGGGGGCTAAGGGAAAAACTGTTTTTT. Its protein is CASSNRGLREKLFF.

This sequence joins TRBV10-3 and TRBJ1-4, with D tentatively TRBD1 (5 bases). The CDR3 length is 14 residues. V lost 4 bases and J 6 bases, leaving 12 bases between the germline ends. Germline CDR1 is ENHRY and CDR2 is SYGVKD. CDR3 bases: TGTGCCATCAGTGGGGGCCCTGAGGATGAAAAACTGTTTTTT. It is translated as CAISGGPEDEKLFF.